The clone carrying this T cell receptor (beta chain) showed up just a few times. This sample stems from a study of response to subunit inactivated influenza vaccine. TCRdb reprocessed the RT-PCR reads via MiXCR and lists one record per CDR3 protein. The sample lists approximately 230,000 distinct CDR3 sequences, approximately 12% occurring once. The CDR3 contains 17 residues. Trimming cost V 5 bases and J 0 bases; bases outside gene matches: 5. CDR1 is MNHEY, CDR2 SVGEGT, per germline. The source of this sequence is a man aged 50 to 60 who received an inactivated influenza vaccine. The V call is TRBV6-2 or TRBV6-3, the J call TRBJ2-6; 9 nucleotides align to TRBD1. Source: non-naive T cells sorted from PBMCs, taken 14 to 15 days before vaccination. The chain's CDR3 is CASSKDRGSSGANVLTF. CDR3 nucleotides: TGTGCCAGCAGTAAAGACAGGGGGTCCTCTGGGGCCAACGTCCTGACTTTC.